The clone carrying this T cell receptor beta chain was seen a handful of times. At one of its ends the junction is not consistent with the germline gene, which may arise from a read error. This specimen comes from a study of blood T cell repertoires in COVID-19. TCRdb's copy holds only in-frame clones and misses some; the assay was immunoSEQ multiplex PCR. The table lists 150,000 to 250,000 clones, more than 65% of them singletons. The CDR3 length is 14 residues. CDR1 and CDR2 from the germline V gene are SGHTA and FQGNSA. The chain employs TRBV7-2 and TRBJ2-2; possibly TRBD1 for D (6 bases). The TCR comes from a man in his forties who had recovered from COVID-19. Sequenced sample: PBMCs or T cells enriched from blood (not recorded which). The CDR3 region has the DNA TGTGCCAGCGGCTTACAGGGAACTACCGGGGAGCTGTTTTTT. This encodes CASGLQGTTGELFF.